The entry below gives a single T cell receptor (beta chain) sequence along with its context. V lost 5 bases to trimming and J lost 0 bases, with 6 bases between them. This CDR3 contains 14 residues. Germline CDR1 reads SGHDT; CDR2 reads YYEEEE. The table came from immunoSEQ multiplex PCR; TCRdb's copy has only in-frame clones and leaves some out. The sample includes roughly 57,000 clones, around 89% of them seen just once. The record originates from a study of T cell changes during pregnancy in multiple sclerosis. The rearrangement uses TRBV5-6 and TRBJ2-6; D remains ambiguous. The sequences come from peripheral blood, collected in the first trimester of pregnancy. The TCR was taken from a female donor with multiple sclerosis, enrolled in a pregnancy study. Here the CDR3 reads CASSQISGANVLTF. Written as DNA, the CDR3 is TGTGCCAGCAGTCAAATCTCTGGGGCCAACGTCCTGACTTTC.